This T cell receptor beta chain was identified during a study of T-cell memory formation after mild COVID-19. In its sample, this clonotype was seen a few times. V was clipped by 5 bases and J by 4 bases, with 19 bases between them. CDR1 is SGHNT and CDR2 is YYREEE in the germline V gene (reference sequence). This CDR3 region has 17 residues. TCRdb ran MiXCR on the 5' RACE reads and lists one entry per CDR3 protein. The top ten clones hold 23% of a sample with 270,000 or so distinct CDR3 sequences, roughly 18% of them seen once. The rearrangement uses TRBV5-4 and TRBJ2-6, with no clear D. The TCR sequence derives from a man aged 18 to 30 who had mild COVID-19 (a few samples of this study predate the infection). Cell type and time point are not known. Sequencing used PBMCs or a T cell subset sorted from them (not recorded which). The CDR3 spells CASSFGRFAEGANVLTF. DNA for the CDR3: TGTGCCAGCAGTTTTGGACGGTTCGCGGAAGGGGCCAACGTCCTGACTTTC. Full variable domain (outside the CDR3, taken from reference TRBV5-4 and TRBJ2-6): ETGVTQSPTHLIKTRGQQVTLRCSSQSGHNTVSWYQQALGQGPQFIFQYYREEENGRGNFPPRFSGLQFPNYSSELNVNALELDDSALYLCASSFGRFAEGANVLTFGAGSRLTVL.